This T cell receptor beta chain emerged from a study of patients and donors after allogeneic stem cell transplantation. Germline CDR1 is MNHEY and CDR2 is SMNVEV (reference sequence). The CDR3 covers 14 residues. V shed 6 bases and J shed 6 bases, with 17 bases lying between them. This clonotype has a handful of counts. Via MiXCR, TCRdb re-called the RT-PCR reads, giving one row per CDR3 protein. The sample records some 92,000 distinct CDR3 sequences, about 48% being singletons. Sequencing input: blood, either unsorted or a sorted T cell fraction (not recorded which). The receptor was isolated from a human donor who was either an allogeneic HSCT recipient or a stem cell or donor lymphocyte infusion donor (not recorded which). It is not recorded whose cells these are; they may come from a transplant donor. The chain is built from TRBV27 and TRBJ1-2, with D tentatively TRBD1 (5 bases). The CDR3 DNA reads TGTGCCAGCAGCCCATACCGGGGAGGGGATGGCTACACCTTC. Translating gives CASSPYRGGDGYTF.